This T cell receptor beta chain was obtained from a study of blood T cell repertoires in COVID-19. As for the study in general: Both acute and convalescent COVID-19 samples were obtained from the United States, Italy and Spain. PBMCs, B-cell-depleted T cells, or T cells provided the cDNA or gDNA that made up the material.

Sequenced by immunoSEQ multiplex PCR; TCRdb stores in-frame clones only, minus some. The repertoire holds roughly 250,000 clones, with about 89% as singletons. The J segment lost 3 bases and the V segment lost 6 bases, leaving 10 bases of the junction unmatched. This CDR3 is built from 16 residues. Germline V gene data show CDR1 as LNHDA and CDR2 as SQIVND (reference sequence). The sequenced sample was peripheral blood. This TCR derives from a woman aged 50 to 60 with acute or convalescent COVID-19. The chain has TRBV19 and TRBJ1-5; 8 positions agree with TRBD1. CDR3 sequence: CASRQGQGSTNQPQHF. CDR3 bases: TGTGCCAGTAGACAAGGACAGGGCTCTACCAATCAGCCCCAGCATTTT. Full variable domain (outside the CDR3, taken from reference TRBV19 and TRBJ1-5): DGGITQSPKYLFRKEGQNVTLSCEQNLNHDAMYWYRQDPGQGLRLIYYSQIVNDFQKGDIAEGYSVSREKKESFPLTVTSAQKNPTAFYLCASRQGQGSTNQPQHFGDGTRLSIL.